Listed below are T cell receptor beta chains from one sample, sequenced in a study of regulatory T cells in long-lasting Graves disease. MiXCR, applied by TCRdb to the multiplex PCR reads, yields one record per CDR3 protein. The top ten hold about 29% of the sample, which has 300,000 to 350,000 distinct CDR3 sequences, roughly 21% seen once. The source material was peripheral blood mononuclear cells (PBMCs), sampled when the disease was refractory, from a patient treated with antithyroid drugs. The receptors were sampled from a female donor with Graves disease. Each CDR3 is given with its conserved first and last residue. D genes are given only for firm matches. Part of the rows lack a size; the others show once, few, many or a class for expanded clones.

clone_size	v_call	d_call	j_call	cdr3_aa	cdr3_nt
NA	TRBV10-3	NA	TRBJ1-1	CAISARNTEAFF	TGTGCCATCAGTGCCAGGAACACTGAAGCTTTCTTT
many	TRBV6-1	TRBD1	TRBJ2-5	CASNRDRGLETQYF	TGTGCCAGCAATCGGGACAGGGGGCTAGAGACCCAGTACTTC
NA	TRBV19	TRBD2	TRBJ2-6	CASHPGLKVGANVLTF	TGTGCCAGCCATCCGGGACTAAAGGTGGGGGCCAACGTCCTGACTTTC
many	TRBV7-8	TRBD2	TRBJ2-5	CASSLAGGPGETQYF	TGTGCCAGCAGCTTAGCGGGAGGGCCAGGGGAGACCCAGTACTTC
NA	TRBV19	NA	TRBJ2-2	CASRPIITGELFF	TGTGCCAGTAGACCCATTATCACCGGGGAGCTGTTTTTT
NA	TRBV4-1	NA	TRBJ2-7	CASSQFVGPNDEQYF	TGCGCCAGCAGCCAATTCGTGGGGCCCAACGACGAGCAGTACTTC
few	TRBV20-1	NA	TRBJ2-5	CSAVGGGQETQYF	TGCAGTGCCGTCGGGGGAGGCCAAGAGACCCAGTACTTC
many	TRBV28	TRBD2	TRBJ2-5	CASRSTSGSWETQYF	TGTGCCAGCAGGTCGACTAGCGGGAGCTGGGAGACCCAGTACTTC
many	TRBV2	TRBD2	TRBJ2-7	CASSWTSGGSYEQYF	TGTGCCAGCAGTTGGACTAGCGGGGGCTCCTACGAGCAGTACTTC
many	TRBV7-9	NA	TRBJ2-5	CASSFEPRQTQYF	TGTGCCAGCAGCTTCGAGCCAAGGCAGACCCAGTACTTC
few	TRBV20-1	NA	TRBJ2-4	CSARGLDLAKNIQYF	TGCAGTGCTAGAGGACTAGATCTAGCCAAAAACATTCAGTACTTC
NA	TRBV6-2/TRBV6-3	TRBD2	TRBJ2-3	CASSLAGGPSTDTQYF	TGTGCCAGCAGCTTAGCGGGGGGGCCGAGTACAGATACGCAGTATTTT
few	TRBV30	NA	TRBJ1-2	CAWRDPGSRYTF	TGTGCCTGGAGGGACCCAGGGAGTCGCTACACCTTC
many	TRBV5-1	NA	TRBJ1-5	CASSLFSNQPQHF	TGTGCCAGCAGCTTATTCAGCAATCAGCCCCAGCATTTT
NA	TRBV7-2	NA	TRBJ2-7	CASSFTPYPSEQYF	TGTGCCAGCAGCTTTACCCCCTATCCCTCCGAGCAGTACTTC
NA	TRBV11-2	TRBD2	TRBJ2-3	CASSRTSGQDTQYF	TGTGCCAGCAGTCGGACTAGCGGCCAAGATACGCAGTATTTT
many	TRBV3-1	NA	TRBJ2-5	CASTKGDRETQYF	TGTGCCAGCACCAAAGGGGACCGAGAGACCCAGTACTTC
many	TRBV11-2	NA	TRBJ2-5	CASSLTPDGQETQYF	TGTGCCAGCAGCTTGACCCCCGACGGGCAAGAGACCCAGTACTTC
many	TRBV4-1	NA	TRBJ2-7	CASSPLPGTTEEQYF	TGCGCCAGCAGCCCCCTACCGGGGACAACCGAGGAGCAGTACTTC
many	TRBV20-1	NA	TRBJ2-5	CSARWALPRETQYF	TGCAGTGCTAGATGGGCCCTACCGAGAGAGACCCAGTACTTC
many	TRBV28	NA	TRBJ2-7	CASTSSGRLYEQYF	TGTGCCAGCACATCCTCCGGACGCCTCTACGAGCAGTACTTC
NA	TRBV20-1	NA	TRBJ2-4	CSARRGTKNIQYF	TGCAGTGCTAGGCGAGGAACCAAAAACATTCAGTACTTC
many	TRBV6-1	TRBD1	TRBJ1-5	CASTTGQVNQPQHF	TGTGCCAGCACTACGGGACAGGTCAATCAGCCCCAGCATTTT
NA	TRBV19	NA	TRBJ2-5	CASSVYPGPQETQYF	TGTGCCAGTAGTGTTTACCCCGGACCCCAAGAGACCCAGTACTTC
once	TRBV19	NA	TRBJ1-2	CASSIGTALFHGYTF	TGTGCCAGTAGTATAGGGACGGCTCTTTTCCATGGCTACACCTTC
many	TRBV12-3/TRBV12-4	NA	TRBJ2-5	CASSVGSQETQYF	TGTGCCAGCAGTGTGGGGTCCCAAGAGACCCAGTACTTC
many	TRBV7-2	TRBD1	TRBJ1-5	CASSTRTGSGNQPQHF	TGTGCCAGCAGCACCCGGACAGGGAGCGGCAATCAGCCCCAGCATTTT
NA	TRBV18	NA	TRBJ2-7	CASSPLGHLSYEQYF	TGTGCCAGCTCACCATTGGGACACCTCTCCTACGAGCAGTACTTC
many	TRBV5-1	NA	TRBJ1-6	CASSLQPIGNSPLHF	TGCGCCAGCAGCTTGCAACCAATCGGTAATTCACCCCTCCACTTT
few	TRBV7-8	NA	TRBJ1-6	CASSLASSSPLHF	TGTGCCAGCAGCTTAGCGTCGTCTTCACCCCTCCACTTT
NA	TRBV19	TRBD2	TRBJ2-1	CASSARLAGGDEQFF	TGTGCCAGTAGTGCGCGACTAGCGGGGGGGGATGAGCAGTTCTTC
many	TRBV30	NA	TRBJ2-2	CAWSVDYGELFF	TGTGCCTGGAGTGTAGATTACGGGGAGCTGTTTTTT
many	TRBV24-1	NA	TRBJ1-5	CATSSEGPRRKNQPQHF	TGTGCCACCAGTTCCGAGGGACCCCGGCGGAAAAATCAGCCCCAGCATTTT
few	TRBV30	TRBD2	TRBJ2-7	CAWRGLAGREQYF	TGTGCCTGGAGGGGTCTAGCGGGGAGGGAGCAGTACTTC
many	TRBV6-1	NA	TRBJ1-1	CASTHVVNTEAFF	TGTGCCAGCACCCACGTGGTGAACACTGAAGCTTTCTTT
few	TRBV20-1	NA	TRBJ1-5	CSARDETGYSNQPQHF	TGCAGTGCTAGAGATGAGACGGGGTATAGCAATCAGCCCCAGCATTTT
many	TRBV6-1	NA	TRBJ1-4	CASSLDTLNEKLFF	TGTGCCAGCAGTCTTGACACGCTTAATGAAAAACTGTTTTTT
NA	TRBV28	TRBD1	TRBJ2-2	CASKGQPIWFDTGELFF	TGTGCCAGCAAGGGACAGCCGATTTGGTTTGACACCGGGGAGCTGTTTTTT
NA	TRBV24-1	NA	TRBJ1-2	CATSDSAGGGDYGYTF	TGTGCCACCAGTGATTCTGCGGGGGGGGGGGACTATGGCTACACCTTC
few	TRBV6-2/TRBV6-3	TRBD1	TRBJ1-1	CASSYGSLGTDHTEAFF	TGTGCCAGCAGTTACGGGTCTCTTGGGACAGACCACACTGAAGCTTTCTTT
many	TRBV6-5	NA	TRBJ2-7	CASSYSRTEQYF	TGTGCCAGCAGTTACTCGCGTACCGAGCAGTACTTC
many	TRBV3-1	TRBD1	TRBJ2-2	CASRPYGTGGSGELFF	TGTGCCAGCAGACCTTATGGGACAGGGGGCAGCGGGGAGCTGTTTTTT
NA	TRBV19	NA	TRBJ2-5	CVSSIRSQETQYF	TGTGTCAGTAGTATCCGGTCCCAAGAGACCCAGTACTTC
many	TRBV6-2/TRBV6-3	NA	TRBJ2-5	CASALQETQYF	TGTGCCAGCGCCCTCCAAGAGACCCAGTACTTC
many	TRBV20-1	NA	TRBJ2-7	CSARDRRGTGYEQYF	TGCAGTGCTAGAGATCGCCGCGGTACAGGCTACGAGCAGTACTTC
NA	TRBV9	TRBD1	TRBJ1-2	CASSPEGWGDSNTF	TGTGCCAGCAGCCCGGAAGGGTGGGGGGACAGTAACACCTTC
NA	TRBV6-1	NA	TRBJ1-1	CASAGPGTGTEAFF	TGTGCCAGCGCCGGGCCGGGGACGGGCACTGAAGCTTTCTTT
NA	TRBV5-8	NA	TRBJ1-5	CASSLALTGYNQPQHF	TGTGCCAGCAGCTTGGCCCTGACAGGATACAATCAGCCCCAGCATTTT
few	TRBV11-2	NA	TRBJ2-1	CASSLLRGGLNEQFF	TGTGCCAGCAGCTTATTGCGGGGAGGTTTGAATGAGCAGTTCTTC
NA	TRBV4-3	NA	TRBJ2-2	CASSQDPYWGTGELFF	TGCGCCAGCAGCCAAGATCCGTATTGGGGCACCGGGGAGCTGTTTTTT
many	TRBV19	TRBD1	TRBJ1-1	CASSITGQLNTEAFF	TGTGCCAGTAGTATCACGGGACAGCTGAACACTGAAGCTTTCTTT
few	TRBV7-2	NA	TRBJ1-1	CANSLLGGAGDEAFF	TGTGCCAACAGCTTATTAGGGGGAGCGGGGGATGAAGCTTTCTTT
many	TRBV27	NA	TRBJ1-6	CASRPPYHNSPLHF	TGTGCCAGCAGACCACCCTACCATAATTCACCCCTCCACTTT
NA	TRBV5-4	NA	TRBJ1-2	CASSSRTPDYGYTF	TGTGCCAGCAGCTCGAGGACTCCAGACTATGGCTACACCTTC
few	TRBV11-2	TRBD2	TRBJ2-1	CASSLGTSGGPINEQFF	TGTGCCAGCAGCTTGGGGACTAGCGGGGGCCCCATCAATGAGCAGTTCTTC
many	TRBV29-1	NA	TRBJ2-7	CSVTGRGSYEQYF	TGCAGCGTTACAGGGCGGGGGAGCTACGAGCAGTACTTC
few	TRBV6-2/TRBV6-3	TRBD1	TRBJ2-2	CASRRQGTNTGELFF	TGTGCCAGCAGGAGACAGGGAACGAACACCGGGGAGCTGTTTTTT